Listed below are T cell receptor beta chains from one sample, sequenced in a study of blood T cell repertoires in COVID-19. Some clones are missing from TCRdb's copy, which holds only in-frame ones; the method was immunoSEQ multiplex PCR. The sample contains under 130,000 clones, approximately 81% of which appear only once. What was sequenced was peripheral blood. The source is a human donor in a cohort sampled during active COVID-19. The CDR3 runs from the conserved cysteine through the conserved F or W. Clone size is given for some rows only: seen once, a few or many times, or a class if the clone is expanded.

CDR3 protein: CASTIQGVLNQPQHF; J gene: TRBJ1-5; V gene: TRBV28; clone size: .
CDR3 protein: CASSVATAGGETQYF; J gene: TRBJ2-5; V gene: TRBV9; clone size: .
CDR3 protein: CASSPGPPGANVLTF; J gene: TRBJ2-6; V gene: TRBV18; clone size: .
CDR3 protein: CASKTIGFDEQYF; J gene: TRBJ2-7; V gene: TRBV7-9; clone size: .
CDR3 protein: CASSRETYGYTF; J gene: TRBJ1-2; V gene: TRBV18; clone size: few
CDR3 protein: CASTRGGDTYNEQFF; J gene: TRBJ2-1; V gene: TRBV3-1/TRBV3-2; clone size: .
CDR3 protein: CASTPAASNHEQFF; J gene: TRBJ2-1; V gene: TRBV7-3; clone size: few
CDR3 protein: CASRIGNEKLFF; J gene: TRBJ1-4; V gene: TRBV19; clone size: .
CDR3 protein: CASSLDGNSGDTQYF; J gene: TRBJ2-3; V gene: TRBV5-1; clone size: once
CDR3 protein: CASSQRQGPQHTEAFF; J gene: TRBJ1-1; V gene: TRBV7-9; clone size: .
CDR3 protein: CASSTDRGRNQPQHF; J gene: TRBJ1-5; V gene: TRBV19; clone size: few
CDR3 protein: CASSVVQSNTEAFF; J gene: TRBJ1-1; V gene: TRBV9; clone size: .
CDR3 protein: CASSKGGGTDTQYF; J gene: TRBJ2-3; V gene: TRBV9; clone size: .
CDR3 protein: CASSSGPGGETQYF; J gene: TRBJ2-5; V gene: TRBV7-9; clone size: .
CDR3 protein: CASSSRLAGNTGELFF; J gene: TRBJ2-2; V gene: TRBV2; clone size: few
CDR3 protein: CASSRFVGGPGSPLHF; J gene: TRBJ1-6; V gene: TRBV3-1/TRBV3-2; clone size: .
CDR3 protein: CASSLIYQQGGGNTIYF; J gene: TRBJ1-3; V gene: TRBV7-2; clone size: few
CDR3 protein: CASSPSLGLAGGNEQFF; J gene: TRBJ2-1; V gene: TRBV7-9; clone size: .
CDR3 protein: CASSVAVNTDTQYF; J gene: TRBJ2-3; V gene: TRBV9; clone size: few
CDR3 protein: CASSLEFEGAGNIQYF; J gene: TRBJ2-4; V gene: TRBV28; clone size: once
CDR3 protein: CASSEAPGVQTGELFF; J gene: TRBJ2-2; V gene: TRBV2; clone size: .
CDR3 protein: CASSEESGGDTQYF; J gene: TRBJ2-3; V gene: TRBV2; clone size: .
CDR3 protein: CAISDTGISGNTIYF; J gene: TRBJ1-3; V gene: TRBV10-3; clone size: .
CDR3 protein: CASSQIAGGTGEQFF; J gene: TRBJ2-1; V gene: TRBV7-3; clone size: .
CDR3 protein: CASSFRGQGETQYF; J gene: TRBJ2-5; V gene: TRBV27; clone size: .
CDR3 protein: CAISVSGGYNEQFF; J gene: TRBJ2-1; V gene: TRBV10-3; clone size: .
CDR3 protein: CASSRDRGPYGYTF; J gene: TRBJ1-2; V gene: TRBV5-6; clone size: .
CDR3 protein: CASSISGYSTDTQYF; J gene: TRBJ2-3; V gene: TRBV28; clone size: .